The following is a T cell receptor beta chain sequence with its context. The antigen remains unidentified. The source of the sample is a study of cytotoxic CD8 clonotypes in ibrutinib-treated CLL. For the study at large: Averaging across samples gave approximately 260,000 productive templates and roughly 88,000 productive rearrangements. The study, taken as a whole, reports: Clonality increased at ibrutinib response and stayed stable in sustained remission. At progression, however, it fell back toward baseline. Clonality correlated strongly with circulating CD8+ T cells and exceeded age-matched healthy donors at baseline.

Generated by immunoSEQ multiplex PCR, the TCRdb table keeps only in-frame clones and is missing some. The data contain 120,000 to 150,000 clones, less than 95% of them singletons. The receptor's source is a human donor with chronic lymphocytic leukemia. The sequencing used PBMCs, collected after 12 months of ibrutinib treatment.

For the CDR3, the DNA is TGTGCCAGCTCCGGCGGCAGGGCGGGTACTGAAGCTTTCTTT. This sequence encodes CASSGGRAGTEAFF. This chain uses TRBV9 with TRBJ1-1; the D gene is possibly TRBD1 (5 bases). The V gene's germline CDR1 is SGDLS and CDR2 YYNGEE. V was cut by 7 bases and J by 5 bases, with 18 bases left in between. The length of the CDR3 is 14 residues. The full variable domain, in which reference TRBV9 and TRBJ1-1 provide the parts outside the CDR3, is DSGVTQTPKHLITATGQRVTLRCSPRSGDLSVYWYQQSLDQGLQFLIQYYNGEERAKGNILERFSAQQFPDLHSELNLSSLELGDSALYFCASSGGRAGTEAFFGQGTRLTVV.